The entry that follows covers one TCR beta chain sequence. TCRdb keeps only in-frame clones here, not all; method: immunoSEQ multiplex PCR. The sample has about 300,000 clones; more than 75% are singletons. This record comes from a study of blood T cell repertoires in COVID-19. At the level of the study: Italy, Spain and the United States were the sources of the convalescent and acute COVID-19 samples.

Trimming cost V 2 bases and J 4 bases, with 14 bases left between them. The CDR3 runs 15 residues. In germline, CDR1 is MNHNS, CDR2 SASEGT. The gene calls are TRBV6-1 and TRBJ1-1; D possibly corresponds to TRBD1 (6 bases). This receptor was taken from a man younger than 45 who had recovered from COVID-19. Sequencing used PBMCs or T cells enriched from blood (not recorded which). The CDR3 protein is CASSEWGGRRTEAFF. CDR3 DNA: TGTGCCAGCAGTGAATGGGGGGGGCGCCGCACTGAAGCTTTCTTT.